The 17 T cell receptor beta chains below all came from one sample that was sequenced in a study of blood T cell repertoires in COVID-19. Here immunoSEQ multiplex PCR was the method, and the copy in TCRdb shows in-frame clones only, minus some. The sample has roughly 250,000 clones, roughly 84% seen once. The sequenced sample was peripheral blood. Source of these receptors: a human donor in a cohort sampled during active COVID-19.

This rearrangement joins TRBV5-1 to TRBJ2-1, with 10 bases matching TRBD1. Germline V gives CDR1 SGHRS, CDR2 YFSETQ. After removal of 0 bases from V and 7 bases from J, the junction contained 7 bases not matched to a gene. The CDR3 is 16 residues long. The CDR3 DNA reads TGCGCCAGCAGCTTGGAGTGGACAGGGGGTCCAAATGAGCAGTTCTTC. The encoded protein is CASSLEWTGGPNEQFF. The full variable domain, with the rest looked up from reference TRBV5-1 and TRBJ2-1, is KAGVTQTPRYLIKTRGQQVTLSCSPISGHRSVSWYQQTPGQGLQFLFEYFSETQRNKGNFPGRFSGRQFSNSRSEMNVSTLELGDSALYLCASSLEWTGGPNEQFFGPGTRLTVL.

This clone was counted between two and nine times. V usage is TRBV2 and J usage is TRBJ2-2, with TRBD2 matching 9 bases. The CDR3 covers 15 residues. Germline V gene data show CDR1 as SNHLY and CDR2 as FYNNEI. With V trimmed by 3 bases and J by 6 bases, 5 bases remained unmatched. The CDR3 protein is CASSEGLASPGELFF. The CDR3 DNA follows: TGTGCCAGCAGTGAGGGACTAGCAAGTCCCGGGGAGCTGTTTTTT.

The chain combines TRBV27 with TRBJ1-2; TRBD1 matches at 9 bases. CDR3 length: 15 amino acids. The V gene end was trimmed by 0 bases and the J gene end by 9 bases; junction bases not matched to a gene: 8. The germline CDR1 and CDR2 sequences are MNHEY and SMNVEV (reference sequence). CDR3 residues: CASSLSRTGDPSYTF. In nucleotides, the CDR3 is TGTGCCAGCAGTTTATCCCGGACAGGGGATCCGAGCTACACCTTC.

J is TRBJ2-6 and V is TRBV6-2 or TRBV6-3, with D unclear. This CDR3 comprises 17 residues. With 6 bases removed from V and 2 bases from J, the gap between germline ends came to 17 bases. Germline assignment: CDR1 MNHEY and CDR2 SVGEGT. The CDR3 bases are TGTGCCAGCAGCCCAAATCACATTGGCACTGGGGCCAACGTCCTGACTTTC. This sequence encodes CASSPNHIGTGANVLTF.

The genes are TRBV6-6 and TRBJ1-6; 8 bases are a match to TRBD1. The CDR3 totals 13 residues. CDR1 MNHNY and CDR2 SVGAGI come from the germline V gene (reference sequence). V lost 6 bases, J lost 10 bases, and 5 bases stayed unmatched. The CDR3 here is CASSRGQESPLHF. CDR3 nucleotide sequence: TGTGCCAGCAGCAGGGGGCAGGAATCACCCCTCCACTTT.

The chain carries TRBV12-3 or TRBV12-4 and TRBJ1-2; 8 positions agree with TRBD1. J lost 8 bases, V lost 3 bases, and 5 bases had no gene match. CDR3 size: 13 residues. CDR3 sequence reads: CASSFRGLRGYTF. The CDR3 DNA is TGTGCCAGCAGTTTCAGGGGGCTCCGAGGCTACACCTTC.

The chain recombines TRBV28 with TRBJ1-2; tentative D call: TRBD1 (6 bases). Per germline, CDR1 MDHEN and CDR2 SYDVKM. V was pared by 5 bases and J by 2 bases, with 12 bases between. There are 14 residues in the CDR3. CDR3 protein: CASSAGGANYGYTF. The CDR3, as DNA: TGTGCCAGCAGTGCGGGGGGCGCAAACTATGGCTACACCTTC.

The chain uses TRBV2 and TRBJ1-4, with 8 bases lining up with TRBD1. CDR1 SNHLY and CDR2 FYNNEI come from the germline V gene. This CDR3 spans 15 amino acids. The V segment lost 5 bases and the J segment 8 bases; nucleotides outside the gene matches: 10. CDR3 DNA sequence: TGTGCCAGCAGTACTACCGGGACAGGTCGCGAAAAACTGTTTTTT. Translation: CASSTTGTGREKLFF. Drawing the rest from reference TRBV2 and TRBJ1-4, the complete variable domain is EPEVTQTPSHQVTQMGQEVILRCVPISNHLYFYWYRQILGQKVEFLVSFYNNEISEKSEIFDDQFSVERPDGSNFTLKIRSTKLEDSAMYFCASSTTGTGREKLFFGSGTQLSVL.

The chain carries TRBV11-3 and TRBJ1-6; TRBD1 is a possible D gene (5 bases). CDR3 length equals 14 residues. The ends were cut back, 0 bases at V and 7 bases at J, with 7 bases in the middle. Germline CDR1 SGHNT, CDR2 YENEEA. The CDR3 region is CASSLDPGNSPLHF. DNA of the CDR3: TGTGCCAGCAGCTTAGATCCAGGGAATTCACCCCTCCACTTT.

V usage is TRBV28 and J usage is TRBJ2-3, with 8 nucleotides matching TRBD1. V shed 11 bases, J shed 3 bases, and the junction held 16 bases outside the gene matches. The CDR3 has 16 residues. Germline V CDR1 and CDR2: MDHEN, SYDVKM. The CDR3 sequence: CACWGQTGVSTDTQYF. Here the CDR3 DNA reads TGTGCCTGTTGGGGACAGACAGGGGTTAGTACAGATACGCAGTATTTT.

CDR3 residues: CASSMGTGEVQPQHF. CDR3 coding DNA: TGTGCCAGTAGTATGGGGACAGGGGAGGTTCAGCCCCAGCATTTT. V is TRBV19 and J is TRBJ1-5; 10 positions agree with TRBD1. J was trimmed by 6 bases and V by 3 bases; bases with no gene match: 5. The CDR3 is 15 amino acids. The germline CDR1 and CDR2 sequences are LNHDA and SQIVND (reference sequence).

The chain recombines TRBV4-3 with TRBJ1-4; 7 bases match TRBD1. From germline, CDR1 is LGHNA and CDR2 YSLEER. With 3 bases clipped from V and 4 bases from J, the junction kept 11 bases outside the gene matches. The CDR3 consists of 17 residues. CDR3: CASSHKTGNLYNEKLFF. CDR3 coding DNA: TGCGCCAGCAGCCATAAGACAGGGAACCTTTATAATGAAAAACTGTTTTTT.

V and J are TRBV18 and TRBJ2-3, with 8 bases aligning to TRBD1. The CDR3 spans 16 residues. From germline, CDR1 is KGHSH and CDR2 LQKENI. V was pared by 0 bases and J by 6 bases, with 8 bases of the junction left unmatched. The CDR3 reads CASSPPGQGWEDTQYF. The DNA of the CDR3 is TGTGCCAGCTCACCACCAGGACAGGGCTGGGAGGATACGCAGTATTTT.

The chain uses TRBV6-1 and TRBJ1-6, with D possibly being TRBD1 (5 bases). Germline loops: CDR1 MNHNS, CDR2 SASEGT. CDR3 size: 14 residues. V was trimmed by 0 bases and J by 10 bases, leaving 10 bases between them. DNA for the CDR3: TGTGCCAGCAGTGAAGCTGAAGGGGTCTCACCCCTCCACTTT. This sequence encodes CASSEAEGVSPLHF.

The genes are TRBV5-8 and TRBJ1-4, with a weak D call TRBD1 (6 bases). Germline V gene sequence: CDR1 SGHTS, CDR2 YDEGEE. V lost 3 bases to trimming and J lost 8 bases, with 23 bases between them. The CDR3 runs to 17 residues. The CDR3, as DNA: TGTGCCAGCAGCTCTCACTGGGTACAGGGTGGAGAAGAAAAACTGTTTTTT. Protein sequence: CASSSHWVQGGEEKLFF.

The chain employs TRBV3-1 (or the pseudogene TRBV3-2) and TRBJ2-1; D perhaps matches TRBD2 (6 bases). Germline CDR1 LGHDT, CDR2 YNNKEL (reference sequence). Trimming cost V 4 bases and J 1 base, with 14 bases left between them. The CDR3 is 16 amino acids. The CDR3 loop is CASSLGLARSYNEQFF. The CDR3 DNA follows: TGTGCCAGCAGCCTGGGGCTAGCGCGATCCTACAATGAGCAGTTCTTC.

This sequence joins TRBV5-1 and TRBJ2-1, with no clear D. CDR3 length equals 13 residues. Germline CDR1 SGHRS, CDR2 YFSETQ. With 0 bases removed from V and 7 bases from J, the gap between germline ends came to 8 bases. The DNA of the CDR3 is TGCGCCAGCAGCTTGGGTAGTAGTAATGAGCAGTTCTTC. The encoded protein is CASSLGSSNEQFF. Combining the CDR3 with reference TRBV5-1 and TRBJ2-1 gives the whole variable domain KAGVTQTPRYLIKTRGQQVTLSCSPISGHRSVSWYQQTPGQGLQFLFEYFSETQRNKGNFPGRFSGRQFSNSRSEMNVSTLELGDSALYLCASSLGSSNEQFFGPGTRLTVL.